Below, 12 T cell receptor beta chains from the same sample are listed, as sequenced in a study of blood T cells in healthy people across ages. Primed by a sample-barcoded 5' primer and a J-beta primer mix, a second PCR proceeded for 7 to 11 cycles. TCRdb re-derived calls from the 5' RACE reads in MiXCR, one entry per CDR3 protein. The table lists more than 500,000 distinct CDR3 sequences, 25% to 30% of them singletons, with around a sixth in the top ten. Sequencing was performed on blood. The source of these receptors is a woman aged 65 to 85 in good health.

This clonotype has only a few counts. The chain links TRBV3-1 to TRBJ2-5; D is possibly TRBD1 or TRBD2 (6 bases each). The CDR3 length is 15 residues. V lost 3 bases to trimming and J lost 12 bases, with 23 bases between them. Germline V lookup: CDR1 LGHDT, CDR2 YNNKEL (reference sequence). The chain's CDR3 is CASSQSPQGLAKEYF. The DNA of the CDR3 is TGTGCCAGCAGCCAGAGCCCACAGGGACTCGCAAAGGAGTACTTC.

This chain links TRBV3-1 with TRBJ1-2; TRBD1 matches 10 bases. Germline V gene lookup returns CDR1 LGHDT and CDR2 YNNKEL (reference sequence). The trim removed 4 bases at V and 3 bases at J, leaving 5 bases unmatched. This CDR3 is built from 15 residues. The CDR3, as DNA: TGTGCCAGCAGCCTCGGGACAGGGGTAGACTATGGCTACACCTTC. Amino acid sequence: CASSLGTGVDYGYTF.

On this clonotype: A junction boundary mismatches the germline segment, possibly from a read error. The chain joins TRBV20-1 to TRBJ1-1; 9 bases agree with TRBD1. CDR1 DFQATT and CDR2 SNEGSKA come from the germline V gene (reference sequence). The CDR3 runs 15 residues. The CDR3 DNA is TGCGGTGCTTTGGGGGACAGGGAGGAGGTCACTGAAGCTTTCTTT. Translated, it gives CGALGDREEVTEAFF.

The chain has TRBV6-6 and TRBJ1-1; D might be TRBD1 (5 bases). Between the trimmed V and J ends, which lost 8 bases and 11 bases, there was a span of 21 bases. Germline CDR1 reads MNHNY; CDR2 reads SVGAGI (reference sequence). The CDR3 extends over 13 amino acids. The CDR3 loop reads CASQGRGLGSAFF. The CDR3 coding sequence is TGTGCCAGCCAAGGAAGGGGATTAGGGTCGGCTTTCTTT.

This clonotype has more than one count but fewer than ten. V usage is TRBV6-6 and J usage is TRBJ1-1; TRBD1 matches at 8 bases. In germline, CDR1 is MNHNY, CDR2 SVGAGI (reference sequence). This CDR3 spans 13 amino acids. The junction had 3 bases not matched to a gene; V was cut back by 6 bases and J by 3 bases. The CDR3 loop is CASRTGGDTEAFF. Here the CDR3 DNA reads TGTGCCAGCAGAACAGGGGGTGACACTGAAGCTTTCTTT.

The genes are TRBV12-3 or TRBV12-4 and TRBJ2-7; tentatively, D is TRBD2 (6 bases). The V and J ends lost 5 bases and 1 base respectively, with 15 bases between them. There are 15 residues in the CDR3. CDR3 sequence reads: CASSIWGDPSYEQYF. The CDR3 region has the DNA TGTGCCAGCAGTATTTGGGGGGATCCTTCCTACGAGCAGTACTTC.

The table lists this clonotype with a few counts. This chain connects TRBV7-9 to TRBJ2-6; 12 positions match TRBD2. In germline, CDR1 is SEHNR, CDR2 FQNEAQ (reference sequence). The V gene end was trimmed by 3 bases and the J gene end by 0 bases; junction bases not matched to a gene: 6. The CDR3 extends over 19 amino acids. In DNA form, the CDR3 reads TGTGCCAGCAGCTTGGCCTTACTAGCGGGGGGCTCTGGGGCCAACGTCCTGACTTTC. Translated, it gives CASSLALLAGGSGANVLTF.

This rearrangement joins TRBV12-3 or TRBV12-4 to TRBJ1-2; no definite D call. This CDR3 is 11 amino acids long. Trimming took 3 bases from V and 12 from J, leaving 11 bases between them. The DNA of the CDR3 is TGTGCCAGCAGTTTTGGAGGGATGCACACCTTC. This translates into CASSFGGMHTF.

J is TRBJ1-4 and V is TRBV7-9; no definite D call. Looked up from germline, CDR1 is SEHNR and CDR2 is FQNEAQ (reference sequence). The CDR3 totals 15 residues. V was clipped by 6 bases and J by 0 bases, with 11 bases between them. Written as DNA, the CDR3 is TGTGCCAGCAGAATCACCGGAGCAACTAATGAAAAACTGTTTTTT. This translates into CASRITGATNEKLFF.

V gene TRBV25-1 combines with J gene TRBJ2-6; no clear D. With 1 base removed from V and 0 bases from J, the gap between germline ends came to 4 bases. Per the germline V gene, CDR1 is MGHDK and CDR2 is SYGVNS. The CDR3 covers 15 residues. CDR3 DNA sequence: TGTGCCAGCAGTGAATTGGCCTCTGGGGCCAACGTCCTGACTTTC. Its translation is CASSELASGANVLTF. Variable domain in full (rest from reference TRBV25-1 and TRBJ2-6): EADIYQTPRYLVIGTGKKITLECSQTMGHDKMYWYQQDPGMELHLIHYSYGVNSTEKGDLSSESTVSRIRTEHFPLTLESARPSHTSQYLCASSELASGANVLTFGAGSRLTVL.

V and J are TRBV10-3 and TRBJ2-1; D is perhaps TRBD2 (6 bases). CDR3 length: 14 residues. CDR1 is ENHRY, CDR2 SYGVKD, per germline. Trimming pared 4 bases from V and 9 bases from J, leaving 16 bases between. CDR3 nucleotides: TGTGCCATCAGTGCGGTGGAGGGCCGGGGTGAGCAGTTCTTC. Encoded protein: CAISAVEGRGEQFF.

CDR3 in amino acids: CASSPRGIGYGYTF. The CDR3 region has the DNA TGTGCCAGCAGTCCCAGGGGAATTGGTTATGGCTACACCTTC. The V gene is TRBV6-5, the J gene TRBJ1-2, with D perhaps TRBD1 (6 bases). V was clipped by 5 bases and J by 5 bases, with 15 bases between them. CDR3 length equals 14 residues. Germline V lookup: CDR1 MNHEY, CDR2 SVGAGI.